These 8 T cell receptor beta chains share one sample of origin, sequenced in a study of blood T cells in healthy people across ages. The use of a sample-barcoded 5' primer and a J-beta primer mix characterized a second PCR of roughly 7 to 11 cycles. A single record per CDR3 protein comes from TCRdb applying MiXCR to the 5' RACE reads. This repertoire shows approximately 810,000 distinct CDR3 sequences, 25% to 30% found once; its top ten account for 15% to 20%. The source material was blood. Receptors originate from a woman of 80 years or more in good health.

The J gene is TRBJ2-1, the V gene TRBV14; D is possibly TRBD1 or TRBD2 (5 bases each). The germline V gene encodes CDR1 SGHDN and CDR2 FVKESK. CDR3 size: 15 residues. The germline V and J ends were trimmed by 6 bases and 6 bases, with 18 bases remaining between them. CDR3 loop: CASRKGRGIVNEQFF. CDR3 bases: TGTGCCAGCAGGAAGGGACGGGGAATAGTCAATGAGCAGTTCTTC. The entire variable domain, with the rest obtained from reference TRBV14 and TRBJ2-1, is as follows: EAGVTQFPSHSVIEKGQTVTLRCDPISGHDNLYWYRRVMGKEIKFLLHFVKESKQDESGMPNNRFLAERTGGTYSTLKVQPAELEDSGVYFCASRKGRGIVNEQFFGPGTRLTVL.

Notes on this clonotype: The junction and the germline gene differ at one end; a read error may be behind it. V usage is TRBV20-1 and J usage is TRBJ1-4; 9 positions match TRBD1. Germline-derived CDR1 and CDR2 are DFQATT and SNEGSKA (reference sequence). CDR3 length equals 12 residues. The CDR3 is CSAPTGGRKRFF. As DNA, the CDR3 is TGCAGTGCACCTACAGGGGGCCGAAAACGGTTTTTT.

V gene TRBV11-2 combines with J gene TRBJ1-5; D gene unclear. The CDR3 is made up of 14 amino acids. The V end was cut by 3 bases, the J end by 2 bases, with 8 bases between. CDR1 is SGHAT, CDR2 FQNNGV, per germline. CDR3 loop: CASSFRFGNQPQHF. Written as DNA, the CDR3 is TGTGCCAGCAGCTTCAGGTTCGGCAATCAGCCCCAGCATTTT.

This clonotype came up a few times. This chain joins TRBV20-1 and TRBJ2-3; TRBD2 matches 10 bases. The CDR3 is 17 amino acids. Germline V gene sequence: CDR1 DFQATT, CDR2 SNEGSKA (reference sequence). V lost 0 bases and J lost 8; bases outside the gene matches: 14. The CDR3 region is CSARDESGGALGVTQYF. In DNA form, the CDR3 reads TGCAGTGCTAGAGATGAAAGCGGGGGGGCCTTGGGGGTTACGCAGTATTTT.

Ten or more counts support this clonotype. The DNA of the CDR3 is TGCGCCAGCACGGAAGAGACCCAGTACTTC. Amino acid sequence: CASTEETQYF. This chain uses TRBV5-1 with TRBJ2-5; D is unclear. This CDR3 has 10 residues. Trimming cost V 6 bases and J 3 bases, with 3 bases left between them. Germline-derived CDR1 and CDR2 are SGHRS and YFSETQ. Full variable domain (outside the CDR3, taken from reference TRBV5-1 and TRBJ2-5): KAGVTQTPRYLIKTRGQQVTLSCSPISGHRSVSWYQQTPGQGLQFLFEYFSETQRNKGNFPGRFSGRQFSNSRSEMNVSTLELGDSALYLCASTEETQYFGPGTRLLVL.

V is TRBV29-1 and J is TRBJ1-2; tentative D call: TRBD1 (5 bases). This CDR3 contains 12 residues. Germline V gene data show CDR1 as SQVTM and CDR2 as ANQGSEA. The ends were cut back, 2 bases at V and 8 bases at J, with 12 bases in the middle. The CDR3 sequence: CSVEKQAGGYTF. The DNA of the CDR3 is TGCAGCGTTGAAAAACAGGCAGGAGGCTACACCTTC.

The CDR3 reads CASSPSWTGRETQYF. The CDR3 nucleotides are TGTGCCAGCAGCCCCAGCTGGACAGGGCGGGAGACCCAGTACTTC. The chain combines TRBV13 with TRBJ2-5; the match to TRBD1 covers 8 bases. The CDR3 runs to 15 residues. After removal of 5 bases from V and 5 bases from J, the junction contained 10 bases not matched to a gene. Germline V gene lookup returns CDR1 PRHDT and CDR2 FYEKMQ (reference sequence).

The V call is TRBV25-1, the J call TRBJ1-2; D remains unclear. The CDR3 contains 12 residues. Germline V gene sequence: CDR1 MGHDK, CDR2 SYGVNS. The V and J ends lost 2 bases and 9 bases respectively, with 10 bases between them. CDR3 sequence: CASSEGRDSYTF. The CDR3 DNA reads TGTGCCAGCAGTGAAGGTCGTGATAGCTACACCTTC.